This T cell receptor beta chain was obtained from a study of blood T cells in healthy people across ages. A second PCR of roughly 6 to 12 cycles used a sample-barcoded 5' primer and a J-beta primer mix. MiXCR, applied by TCRdb to the 5' RACE reads, yields one record per CDR3 protein. Of roughly 550,000 distinct CDR3 sequences listed, under 30% are singletons. V lost 7 bases and J 6 bases, leaving 13 bases between the germline ends. This CDR3 is 13 amino acids long. The data were also submitted as part of a second study, on T cells of mothers and their children.

The V call is TRBV12-3 or TRBV12-4, the J call TRBJ1-5; tentatively, D is TRBD1 (5 bases). This clonotype was sampled from a boy between 5 and 17 years old in good health. Sequences were obtained from blood. The CDR3 region has the DNA TGTGCCAGCACTACAGGTTCCAGTCAGCCCCAGCATTTT. This translates into CASTTGSSQPQHF.